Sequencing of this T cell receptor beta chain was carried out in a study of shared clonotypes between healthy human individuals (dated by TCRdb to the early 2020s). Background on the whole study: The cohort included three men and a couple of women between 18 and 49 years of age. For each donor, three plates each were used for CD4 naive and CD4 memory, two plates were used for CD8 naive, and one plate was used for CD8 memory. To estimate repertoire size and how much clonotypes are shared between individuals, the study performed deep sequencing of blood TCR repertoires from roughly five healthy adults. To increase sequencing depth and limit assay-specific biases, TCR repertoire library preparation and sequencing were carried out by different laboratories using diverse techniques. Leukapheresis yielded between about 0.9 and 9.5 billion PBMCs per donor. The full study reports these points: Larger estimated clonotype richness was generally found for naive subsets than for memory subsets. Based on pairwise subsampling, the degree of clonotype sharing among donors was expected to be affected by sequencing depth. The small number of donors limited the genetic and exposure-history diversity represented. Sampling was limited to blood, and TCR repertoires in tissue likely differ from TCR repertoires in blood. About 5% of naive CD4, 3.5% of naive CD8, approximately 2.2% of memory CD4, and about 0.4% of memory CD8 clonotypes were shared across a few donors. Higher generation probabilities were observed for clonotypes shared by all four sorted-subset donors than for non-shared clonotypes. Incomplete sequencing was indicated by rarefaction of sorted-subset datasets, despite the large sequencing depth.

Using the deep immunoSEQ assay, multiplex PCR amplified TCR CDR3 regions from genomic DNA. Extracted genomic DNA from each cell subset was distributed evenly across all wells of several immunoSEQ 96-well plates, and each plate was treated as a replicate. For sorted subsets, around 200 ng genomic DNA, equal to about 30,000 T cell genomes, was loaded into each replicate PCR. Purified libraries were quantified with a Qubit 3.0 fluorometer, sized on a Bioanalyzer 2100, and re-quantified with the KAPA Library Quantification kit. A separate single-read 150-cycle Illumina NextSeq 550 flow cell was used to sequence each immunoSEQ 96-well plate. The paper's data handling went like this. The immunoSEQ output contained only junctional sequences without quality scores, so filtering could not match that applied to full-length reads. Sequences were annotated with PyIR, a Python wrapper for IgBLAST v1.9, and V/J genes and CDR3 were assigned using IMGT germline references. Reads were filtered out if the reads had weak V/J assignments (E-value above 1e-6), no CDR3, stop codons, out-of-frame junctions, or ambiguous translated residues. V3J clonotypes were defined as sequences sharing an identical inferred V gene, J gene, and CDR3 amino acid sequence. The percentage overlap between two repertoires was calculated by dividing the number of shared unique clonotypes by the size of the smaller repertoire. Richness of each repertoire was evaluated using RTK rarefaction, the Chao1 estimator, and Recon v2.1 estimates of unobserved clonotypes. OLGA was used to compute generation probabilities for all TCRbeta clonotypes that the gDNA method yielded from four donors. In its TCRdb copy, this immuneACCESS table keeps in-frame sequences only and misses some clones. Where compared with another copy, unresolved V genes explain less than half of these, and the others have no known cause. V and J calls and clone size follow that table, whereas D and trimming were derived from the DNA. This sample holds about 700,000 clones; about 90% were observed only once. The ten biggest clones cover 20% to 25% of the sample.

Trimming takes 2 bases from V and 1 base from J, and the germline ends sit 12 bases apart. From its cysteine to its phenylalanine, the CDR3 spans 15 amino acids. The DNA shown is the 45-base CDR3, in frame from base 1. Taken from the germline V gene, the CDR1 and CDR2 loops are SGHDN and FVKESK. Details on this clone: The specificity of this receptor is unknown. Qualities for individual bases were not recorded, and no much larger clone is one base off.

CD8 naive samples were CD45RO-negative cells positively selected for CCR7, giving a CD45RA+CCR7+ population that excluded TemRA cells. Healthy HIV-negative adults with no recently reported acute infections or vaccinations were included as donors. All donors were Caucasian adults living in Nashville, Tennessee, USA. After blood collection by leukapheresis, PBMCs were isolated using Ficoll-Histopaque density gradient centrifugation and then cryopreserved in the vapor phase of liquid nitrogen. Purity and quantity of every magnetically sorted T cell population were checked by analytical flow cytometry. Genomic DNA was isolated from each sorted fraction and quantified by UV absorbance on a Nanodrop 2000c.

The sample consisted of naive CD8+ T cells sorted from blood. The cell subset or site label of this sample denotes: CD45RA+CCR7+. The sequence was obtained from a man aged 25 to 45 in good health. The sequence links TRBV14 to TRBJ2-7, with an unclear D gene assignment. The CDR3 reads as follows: CASSQNPGVSYEQYF. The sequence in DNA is TGTGCCAGCAGCCAAAATCCAGGTGTTTCCTACGAGCAGTACTTC.